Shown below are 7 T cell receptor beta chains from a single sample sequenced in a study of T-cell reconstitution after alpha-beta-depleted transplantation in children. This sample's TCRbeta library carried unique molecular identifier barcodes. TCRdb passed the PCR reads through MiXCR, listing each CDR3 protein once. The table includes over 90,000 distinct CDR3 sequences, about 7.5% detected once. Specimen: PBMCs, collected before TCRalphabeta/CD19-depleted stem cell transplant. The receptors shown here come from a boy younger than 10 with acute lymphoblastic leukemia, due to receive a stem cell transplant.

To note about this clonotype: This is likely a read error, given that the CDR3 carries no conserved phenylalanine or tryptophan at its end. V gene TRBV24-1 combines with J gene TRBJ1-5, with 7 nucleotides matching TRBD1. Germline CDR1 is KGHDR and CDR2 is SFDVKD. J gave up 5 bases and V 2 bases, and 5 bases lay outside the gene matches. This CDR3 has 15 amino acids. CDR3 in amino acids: CATSDSGQVYQPQHC. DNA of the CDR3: TGTGCCACCAGTGATTCTGGACAGGTCTATCAGCCCCAGCATTGT.

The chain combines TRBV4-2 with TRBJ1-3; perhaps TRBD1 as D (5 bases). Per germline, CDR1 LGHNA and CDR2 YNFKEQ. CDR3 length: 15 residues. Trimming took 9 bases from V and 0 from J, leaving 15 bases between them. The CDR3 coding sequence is TGTGCCAGTAGCGACAGCTCATTCTCTGGAAACACCATATATTTT. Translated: CASSDSSFSGNTIYF.

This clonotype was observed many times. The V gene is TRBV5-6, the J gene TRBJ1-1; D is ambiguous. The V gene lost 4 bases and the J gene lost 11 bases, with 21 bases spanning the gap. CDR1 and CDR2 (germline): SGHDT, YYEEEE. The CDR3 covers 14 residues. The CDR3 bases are TGTGCCAGCAGCCTTCGGTCCGGGATGAGATTGGCTTTCTTT. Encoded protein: CASSLRSGMRLAFF.

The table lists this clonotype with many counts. CDR3 bases: TGTGCCAGCAGTTTATGGGGGGAAACCTCTGAGACCCAGTACTTC. Translating it yields CASSLWGETSETQYF. The V and J genes are TRBV28 and TRBJ2-5, with D perhaps TRBD1 or TRBD2 (5 bases each). V lost 0 bases, J lost 5 bases, and 13 bases lay in between. There are 15 residues in the CDR3. Per the germline V gene, CDR1 is MDHEN and CDR2 is SYDVKM.

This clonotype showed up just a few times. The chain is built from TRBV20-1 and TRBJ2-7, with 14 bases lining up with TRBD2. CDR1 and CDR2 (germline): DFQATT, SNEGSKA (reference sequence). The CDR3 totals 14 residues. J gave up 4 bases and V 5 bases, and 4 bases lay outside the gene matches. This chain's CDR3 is CSAPGLAGVYEQYF. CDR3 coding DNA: TGCAGTGCTCCGGGACTAGCGGGGGTGTACGAGCAGTACTTC.

The CDR3 is CASSEGLGQGMRNGYTF. As DNA, the CDR3 is TGTGCCAGCAGTGAAGGTCTGGGACAGGGCATGCGAAATGGCTACACCTTC. The chain carries TRBV2 and TRBJ1-2; 9 bases are a match to TRBD1. This CDR3 is 17 amino acids long. V shed 1 base and J 6 bases; nucleotides not matched to a gene: 12. The germline gives CDR1 SNHLY, CDR2 FYNNEI.

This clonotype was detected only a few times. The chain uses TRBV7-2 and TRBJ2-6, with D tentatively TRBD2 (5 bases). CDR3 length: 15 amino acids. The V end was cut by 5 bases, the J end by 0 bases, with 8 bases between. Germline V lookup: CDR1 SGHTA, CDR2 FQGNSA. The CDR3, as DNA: TGTGCCAGCAGCCCGAGGGCCTCTGGGGCCAACGTCCTGACTTTC. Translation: CASSPRASGANVLTF.